This T cell receptor (beta chain) was profiled in a study of vaccination effects on CD4 cells after COVID-19 (dated by TCRdb to between 2021 and 2024). With respect to the entire study: Across the study, the median time from the second dose to post-vaccine sampling was 72 days (range 14 to 241). In both COVID-19 convalescent patients and infection-naive vaccine recipients, the study compared SARS-CoV-2 spike-specific CD4+ TCR repertoires from before mRNA vaccination with those from after it. A total of 10 COVID-19 convalescent patients and a few SARS-CoV-2-naive healthy vaccine recipients were included in the full study. Cultures from other donors in the study were sequenced using the Oncomine TCR Beta short-read assay on an Illumina iSeq 100. What the research found in general, with its limitations: Only a small number of convalescent patients were included, and no early post-infection timepoints were available, which limited the study. At late post-vaccination timepoints, both infection-induced and vaccine-induced clones showed marked clonal contraction, consistent with waning T cell responses. Among healthy vaccine recipients, nearly all vaccine-induced clones were SARS-CoV-2 mono-reactive, and just 1 of 255 was cross-reactive with common cold coronaviruses.

In the ViraFEST assay, PBMC were stimulated with viral peptide pools, and TCR sequencing was then used to find antigen-specific CD4+ T cell clonotypes based on their expansion. After 10 to 11 days of culture, CD4+ T cells were isolated with the EasySep CD4+ T cell isolation kit. Each participant received two doses of an mRNA SARS-CoV-2 vaccine, either BNT162b2 or mRNA-1273. None of the healthy vaccine recipients had a prior SARS-CoV-2 infection, which was confirmed by nucleocapsid antibody tests that came back negative both before and after vaccination. Some 2 million PBMC per well were cultured in IMDM with roughly 5% human AB serum, roughly 10 IU/ml IL-2 and gentamicin, plus 10 ug/ml peptides. On days 3 and 7, half of the culture medium was replaced with fresh IL-2-containing medium. Unless noted otherwise, every peptide stimulation condition was cultured in triplicate wells. PBMC were separated from whole blood using Ficoll-Paque Plus gradient centrifugation and were then either cryopreserved at -140C or used fresh. Overlapping peptide pools spanned the spike proteins of SARS-CoV-2 and the common cold coronaviruses HCoV-NL63, HCoV-OC43 and HCoV-229E. The QIAamp micro DNA kit was used to extract genomic DNA from the cultured CD4+ T cells.

In regard to this clone: Its cognate antigen has yet to be identified. Base qualities were left out, and no much larger clone turns up one base away.

Preparation of the library involved the immunoSEQ multiplex PCR assay. DNA from the cultured, isolated CD4+ T cells was subjected to TCR beta CDR3 sequencing. Regarding the original processing steps: The analysis removed non-productive TCR sequences, trimmed reads to the CDR3 region, and retained only CDR3s that were 7 or more amino acids long. Antigen-specific clonotypes were identified with the MANAFEST web app by comparing expansion in peptide wells against reference cultures. To be called positive, a clone needed expansion at FDR<0.05 compared with the reference and with all other wells, an odds ratio greater than 5, and a frequency greater than 0.1% in two replicate wells. Clonotypes significantly expanded in SARS-CoV-2 spike wells and in at least one common cold coronavirus spike condition were defined as cross-reactive. CDR3 similarity was assessed by Levenshtein distance with the stringdist R package, and unrooted trees were built with ape in R 3.6.1. The table was pulled from immuneACCESS by TCRdb, which kept in-frame rearrangements only. Such tables lose some clones; where checked, under half of the loss comes from unresolved V genes, and the rest has no known cause. V and J calls and clone size are copied from that table; D and trimming were computed from the DNA. The sample records roughly 71,000 clones, around 81% of which are singletons. Approximately 1.2% of the sample is in the top ten clones.

As encoded in the germline V gene, CDR1 is MRHNA while CDR2 is SNTAGT. Counted from cysteine to phenylalanine, this CDR3 has 14 amino acids. Only the CDR3 DNA is retained, 42 bases long and in frame from the first base. Trimming removed 2 bases from V and 3 bases from J, leaving 7 bases between the germline ends. The chain joins TRBV6-4 to TRBJ2-2, with the D gene uncertain. This TCR was sampled from a human donor who received a COVID-19 vaccine. This sample comprised CD4+ T cells from PBMCs cultured with HCoV-229E spike peptides, obtained after COVID-19 vaccination. The cell subset or site label, as the study defines it: HCoV-229E spike overlapping peptide pool stimulation. The CDR3 has the sequence CASSDNPHTGELFF. The nucleotide sequence reads as follows: TGTGCCAGCAGTGACAATCCACACACCGGGGAGCTGTTTTTT.